This T cell receptor (beta chain) was found in a study of cytomegalovirus exposure and HLA in healthy donors. About the study: Of the donors genotyped, a few hundred in all, around 77% fell in the Caucasian-associated ancestry cluster.

Concerning this clone itself: Its antigen is not known.

With 60 Vbeta and 13 Jbeta primers, the PCR was carried out. Sequencing used immunoSEQ multiplex PCR; TCRdb keeps in-frame clones, though not all of them. The sample carries about 170,000 clones, 82% recorded once. Points from the study as a whole: In an earlier analysis, about 87% or about 30%: the productive usage of most TCR beta V segments. V- and J-gene trimming in TCR beta was tied to a missense DCLRE1C variant by an analysis performed later.

CDR1 and CDR2 from the germline V gene are MNHEY and SMNVEV (reference sequence). The CDR3 extends over 13 amino acids. V was cut by 4 bases and J by 2 bases, with 9 bases left in between. The sequence derives from a male donor in good health and CMV-seronegative. The chain couples TRBV27 to TRBJ2-7, with D unclear. Sequencing used PBMCs. The CDR3 region is CASSSGDTYEQYF. The CDR3 DNA follows: TGTGCCAGCAGTTCGGGTGATACCTACGAGCAGTACTTC.